What follows are 2 T cell receptor beta chains derived from one specimen sequenced in a study of PD-L1 blockade in urothelial cancer (dated by TCRdb to 2016 to 2017). The method behind the library was the immunoSEQ multiplex PCR assay. Here the immuneACCESS table is served through TCRdb, limited to in-frame sequences with V and J called. Missing clones are a known gap in these copies; in checked studies unresolved V genes cover under half, and the rest lacks a known reason. A total of 40,000 to 45,000 clones appear in this sample, roughly 85% of them only once. Of the sample, over 2.5% is held by the ten largest clones. In the paper's terms, the time point label means: peripheral blood 6 weeks after treatment start. Specimen: PBMCs, collected around atezolizumab (anti-PD-L1) treatment. These TCRs come from a man between 65 and 85 years old with urothelial cancer.

The gene calls are TRBV4-2 and TRBJ1-2; tentatively, D is TRBD1 (6 bases). The CDR3 length is 14 residues. Trimming took off 1 base at V and 8 bases at J, with 14 bases between the two ends. Germline V lookup: CDR1 LGHNA, CDR2 YNFKEQ. CDR3 protein: CASSQGQVVYGYTF. The CDR3 DNA is TGTGCCAGCAGCCAAGGACAGGTGGTATACGGCTACACCTTC.

This clone was counted once. V is TRBV5-4 and J is TRBJ1-5; 7 bases map to TRBD1. The CDR3 spans 15 residues. V was pared by 0 bases and J by 11 bases, with 11 bases of the junction left unmatched. Germline V gives CDR1 SGHNT, CDR2 YYREEE (reference sequence). The chain's CDR3 is CASSLGGDRSVAQHF. CDR3 nucleotide sequence: TGTGCCAGCAGCTTGGGGGGGGACAGATCAGTGGCCCAGCATTTT.